The next 16 T cell receptor beta chains were all read from a single sample in a study of radiation and T cells in renal cell carcinoma. Method: immunoSEQ multiplex PCR; TCRdb's copy keeps in-frame clones and lacks some. The sample lists over 60,000 clones, 86% occurring once. Described time point: blood 2 weeks post-SBRT. Treatment: 15 Gy SBRT to primary tumor, nephrectomy 4 weeks later. Sequences were derived from blood, sampled from a patient whose treatment included radiotherapy and nephrectomy. The receptors derive from a woman in her forties or fifties with renal cell carcinoma.

The rearrangement joins TRBV21-1 to TRBJ1-5. TRBV21-1 is a pseudogene segment. This CDR3 spans 13 amino acids. CDR3 DNA sequence: TGTGCCAGCAGCCCTCCGAGCAATCAGCCCCAGCATTTT. Translation gives CASSPPSNQPQHF.

This clone showed up just once. The chain recombines TRBV6-6 with TRBJ2-5, with D maybe TRBD1 (6 bases). The CDR3 runs to 13 residues. Trimming shortened V by 0 bases and J by 5 bases, and 7 bases separated the two germline ends. Per the germline V gene, CDR1 is MNHNY and CDR2 is SVGAGI (reference sequence). CDR3 coding DNA: TGTGCCAGCAGTTACTCGAGGGGGGAGACCCAGTACTTC. Protein: CASSYSRGETQYF.

This clone occurred once. CDR3 bases: TGCGCCAGCAGCTTGGGAGGAGCGGGAGGCACTGAAGCTTTCTTT. Protein sequence: CASSLGGAGGTEAFF. V usage is TRBV5-1 and J usage is TRBJ1-1, with unresolved D. Germline V CDR1 and CDR2: SGHRS, YFSETQ. The CDR3 is made up of 15 amino acids. V was cut by 0 bases and J by 4 bases, with 13 bases left in between.

This clone turned up a few times. In the same sample, other DNA sequences code for this CDR3. Here the CDR3 reads CASSLGRDTGELFF. CDR3 in DNA: TGTGCCAGCAGCTTAGGGAGAGATACCGGGGAGCTGTTTTTT. The chain uses TRBV7-9 and TRBJ2-2; the D is unclear. The CDR3 has 14 residues. Trimming pared 1 base from V and 5 bases from J, leaving 8 bases between. Germline assignment: CDR1 SEHNR and CDR2 FQNEAQ (reference sequence).

The chain couples TRBV5-1 to TRBJ2-7; TRBD1 matches 7 bases. CDR1 SGHRS and CDR2 YFSETQ come from the germline V gene. This CDR3 contains 17 residues. Losses at the gene ends were 3 bases for V and 1 base for J; bases not matched to a gene: 13. This CDR3 is CASSSSSYRDSSYEQYF. As DNA, the CDR3 is TGCGCCAGCAGCTCGTCCTCATACCGGGACAGTTCCTACGAGCAGTACTTC.

The chain has TRBV9 and TRBJ1-1; D unresolved. V was cut by 3 bases and J by 1 base, with 13 bases left in between. CDR3 length equals 15 residues. The germline gives CDR1 SGDLS, CDR2 YYNGEE. The DNA for the CDR3 is TGTGCCAGCAGCGCAGCTCCTACAAGGAACACTGAAGCTTTCTTT. It is translated as CASSAAPTRNTEAFF.

The chain joins TRBV6-5 to TRBJ1-5; D is uncertain. In germline, CDR1 is MNHEY, CDR2 SVGAGI. The CDR3 is made up of 11 amino acids. Trimming removed 5 bases from V and 16 bases from J, with 15 bases in between. CDR3 residues: CASSNAVASHF. CDR3 nucleotide sequence: TGTGCCAGCAGTAACGCGGTGGCCTCCCATTTT.

The chain links TRBV19 to TRBJ1-2, with D maybe TRBD1 (5 bases). Germline V gene sequence: CDR1 LNHDA, CDR2 SQIVND (reference sequence). The V gene lost 5 bases and the J gene lost 3 bases, with 16 bases spanning the gap. This CDR3 has 15 residues. CDR3 loop: CASSLNPGTHYGYTF. As DNA, the CDR3 is TGTGCCAGTAGTTTAAACCCCGGGACCCACTATGGCTACACCTTC. The full variable domain, completed using reference TRBV19 and TRBJ1-2, is DGGITQSPKYLFRKEGQNVTLSCEQNLNHDAMYWYRQDPGQGLRLIYYSQIVNDFQKGDIAEGYSVSREKKESFPLTVTSAQKNPTAFYLCASSLNPGTHYGYTFGSGTRLTVV.

This chain joins TRBV28 and TRBJ2-7; TRBD1 aligns across 7 bases. CDR1 is MDHEN, CDR2 SYDVKM, per germline. The CDR3 runs 12 residues. V was pared by 5 bases and J by 3 bases, with 1 base of the junction left unmatched. This chain's CDR3 is CASSDRDYEQYF. The CDR3 DNA reads as TGTGCCAGCAGTGACAGGGACTACGAGCAGTACTTC.

The V and J genes are TRBV27 and TRBJ2-7; TRBD2 is a possible D gene (6 bases). The CDR3 runs to 14 residues. The V gene lost 8 bases and the J gene lost 0 bases, with 14 bases spanning the gap. Germline loops: CDR1 MNHEY, CDR2 SMNVEV (reference sequence). CDR3 protein: CASRVMTSSYEQYF. The CDR3 DNA follows: TGTGCCAGCCGGGTTATGACTAGCTCCTACGAGCAGTACTTC.

The V gene is TRBV9, the J gene TRBJ2-3; D remains unclear. There are 14 residues in the CDR3. Germline CDR1 and CDR2: SGDLS and YYNGEE. V lost 0 bases, J lost 4 bases, and 9 bases lay in between. The CDR3 loop reads CASSVGIGPDTQYF. The DNA for the CDR3 is TGTGCCAGCAGCGTAGGGATTGGTCCAGATACGCAGTATTTT.

The rearrangement joins TRBV18 to TRBJ2-7; no firm D call. This CDR3 spans 14 amino acids. The germline V and J ends were trimmed by 4 bases and 1 base, with 11 bases remaining between them. Per germline, CDR1 KGHSH and CDR2 LQKENI. The CDR3 nucleotides read TGTGCCAGCTCACTTTCCGCTCTTTCCTACGAGCAGTACTTC. It yields the protein CASSLSALSYEQYF.

V and J are TRBV11-2 and TRBJ1-4; D not certain. CDR1 is SGHAT and CDR2 is FQNNGV in the germline V gene. Between the trimmed V and J ends, which lost 0 bases and 4 bases, there was a span of 6 bases. The CDR3 covers 14 residues. The CDR3 sequence: CASSLERVNEKLFF. As DNA, the CDR3 is TGTGCCAGCAGCTTAGAGCGGGTTAATGAAAAACTGTTTTTT.

The chain couples TRBV9 to TRBJ2-3, with D perhaps TRBD1 (6 bases). This CDR3 is 15 amino acids long. With 4 bases removed from V and 3 bases from J, the gap between germline ends came to 15 bases. The germline CDR1 and CDR2 sequences are SGDLS and YYNGEE. CDR3 sequence: CASSPRGQRTDTQYF. In DNA, the CDR3 is TGTGCCAGCAGCCCCCGAGGACAGCGAACAGATACGCAGTATTTT.

V gene TRBV7-9 combines with J gene TRBJ2-6; 7 nucleotides match TRBD1. Per germline, CDR1 SEHNR and CDR2 FQNEAQ (reference sequence). There are 18 residues in the CDR3. Unmatched junction bases numbered 11, after V lost 6 bases and J lost 0 bases. The CDR3 loop is CASSPNRGQFSGANVLTF. The CDR3 nucleotides read TGTGCCAGCAGTCCAAATCGGGGACAGTTCTCTGGGGCCAACGTCCTGACTTTC.

The chain joins TRBV28 to TRBJ2-3; D is possibly TRBD1 or TRBD2 (5 bases each). The CDR3 contains 15 residues. Trimming pared 9 bases from V and 0 bases from J, leaving 16 bases between. Germline assignment: CDR1 MDHEN and CDR2 SYDVKM. The CDR3 spells CARIGAGVSTDTQYF. DNA of the CDR3: TGTGCCAGGATCGGGGCAGGCGTTAGCACAGATACGCAGTATTTT.